The clone carrying this T cell receptor (beta chain) was observed a few times. These data belong to a study of PD-1 blockade in mismatch repair-deficient tumors. Repertoires were generated with immunoSEQ multiplex PCR, while TCRdb's copy carries only in-frame clones and drops some. The profile covers approximately 100,000 clones, with about four fifths appearing a single time and roughly 6.2% taken by the ten largest. TCRs were sequenced from three patients responding to pembrolizumab. Germline CDR1 reads MGHDK; CDR2 reads SYGVNS. The length of the CDR3 is 10 residues. Between the trimmed V and J ends, which lost 8 bases and 6 bases, there was a span of 7 bases.

This chain joins TRBV25-1 and TRBJ1-1; D perhaps matches TRBD1 (5 bases). Here the sequenced sample was peripheral blood, taken roughly 35 weeks after starting pembrolizumab. This clonotype was sampled from an adult with mismatch repair-deficient cancer. This CDR3 is CASWGAEAFF. The CDR3 DNA reads as TGTGCCAGCTGGGGGGCTGAAGCTTTCTTT.